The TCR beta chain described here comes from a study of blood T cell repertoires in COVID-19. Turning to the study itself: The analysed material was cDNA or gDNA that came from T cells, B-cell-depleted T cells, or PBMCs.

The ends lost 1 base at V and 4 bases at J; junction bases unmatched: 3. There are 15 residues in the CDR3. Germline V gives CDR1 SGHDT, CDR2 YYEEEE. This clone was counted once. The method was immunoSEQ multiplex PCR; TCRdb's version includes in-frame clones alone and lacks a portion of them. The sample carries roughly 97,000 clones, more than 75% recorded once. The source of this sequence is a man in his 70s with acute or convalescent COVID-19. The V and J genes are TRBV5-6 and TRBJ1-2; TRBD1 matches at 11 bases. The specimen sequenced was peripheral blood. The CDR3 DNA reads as TGTGCCAGCAGCTTGTTGGGACAGGGGGTCTATGGCTACACCTTC. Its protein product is CASSLLGQGVYGYTF.